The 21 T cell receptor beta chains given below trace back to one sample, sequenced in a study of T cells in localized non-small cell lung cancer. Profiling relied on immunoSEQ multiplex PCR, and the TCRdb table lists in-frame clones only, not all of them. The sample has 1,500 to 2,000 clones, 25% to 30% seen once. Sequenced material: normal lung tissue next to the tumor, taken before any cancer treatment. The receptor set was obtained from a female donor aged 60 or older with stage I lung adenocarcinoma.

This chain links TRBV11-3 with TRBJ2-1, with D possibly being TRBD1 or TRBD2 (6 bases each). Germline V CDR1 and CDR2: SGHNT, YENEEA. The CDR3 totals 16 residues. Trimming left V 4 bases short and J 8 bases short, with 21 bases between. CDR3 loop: CASSWLRGVRADEQFF. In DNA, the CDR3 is TGTGCCAGCAGCTGGTTAAGGGGGGTGCGCGCGGATGAGCAGTTCTTC.

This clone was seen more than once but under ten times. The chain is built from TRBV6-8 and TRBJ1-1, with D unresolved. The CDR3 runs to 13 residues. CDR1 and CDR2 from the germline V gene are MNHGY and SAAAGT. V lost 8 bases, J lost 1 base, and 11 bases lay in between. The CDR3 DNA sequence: TGTGCCAGCGCTTACACGGGGAACACTGAAGCTTTCTTT. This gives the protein CASAYTGNTEAFF.

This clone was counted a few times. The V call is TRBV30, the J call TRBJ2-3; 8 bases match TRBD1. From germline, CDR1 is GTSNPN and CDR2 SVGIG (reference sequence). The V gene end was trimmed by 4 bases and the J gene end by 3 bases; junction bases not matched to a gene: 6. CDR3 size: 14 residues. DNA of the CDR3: TGTGCCTGGACCCAGGGGGCATGGACAGATACGCAGTATTTT. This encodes CAWTQGAWTDTQYF.

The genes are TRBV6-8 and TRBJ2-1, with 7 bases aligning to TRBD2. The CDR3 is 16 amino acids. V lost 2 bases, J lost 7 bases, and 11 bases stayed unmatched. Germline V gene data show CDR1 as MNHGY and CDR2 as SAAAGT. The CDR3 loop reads CASSYRQLAFKNEQFF. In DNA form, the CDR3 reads TGTGCCAGCAGTTACCGCCAACTAGCGTTTAAAAATGAGCAGTTCTTC.

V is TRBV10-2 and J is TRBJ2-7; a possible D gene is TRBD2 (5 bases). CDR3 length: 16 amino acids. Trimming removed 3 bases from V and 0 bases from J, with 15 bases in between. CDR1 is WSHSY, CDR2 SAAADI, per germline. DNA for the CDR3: TGCGCCAGCAGTGACATAGGCGGTGGGAGCTCCTACGAGCAGTACTTC. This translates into CASSDIGGGSSYEQYF.

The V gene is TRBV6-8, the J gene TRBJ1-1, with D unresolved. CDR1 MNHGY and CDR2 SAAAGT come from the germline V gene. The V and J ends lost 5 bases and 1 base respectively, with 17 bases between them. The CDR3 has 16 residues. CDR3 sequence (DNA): TGTGCCAGCAGTACGCGGGGAGCAGGTAGGAACACTGAAGCTTTCTTT. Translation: CASSTRGAGRNTEAFF.

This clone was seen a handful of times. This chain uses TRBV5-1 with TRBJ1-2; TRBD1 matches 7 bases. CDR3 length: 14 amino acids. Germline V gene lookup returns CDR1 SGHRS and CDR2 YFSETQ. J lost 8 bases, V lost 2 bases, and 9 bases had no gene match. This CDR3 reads CASSFGTAPEGYTF. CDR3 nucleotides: TGCGCCAGCAGCTTCGGGACAGCTCCCGAGGGCTACACCTTC.

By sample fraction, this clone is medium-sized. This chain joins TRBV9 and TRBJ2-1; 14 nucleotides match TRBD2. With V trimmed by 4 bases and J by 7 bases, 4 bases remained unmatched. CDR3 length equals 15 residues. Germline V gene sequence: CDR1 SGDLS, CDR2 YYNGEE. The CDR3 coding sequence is TGTGCCAGCAGCACCGGGACTAGCGGGAGAAATGAGCAGTTCTTC. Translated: CASSTGTSGRNEQFF.

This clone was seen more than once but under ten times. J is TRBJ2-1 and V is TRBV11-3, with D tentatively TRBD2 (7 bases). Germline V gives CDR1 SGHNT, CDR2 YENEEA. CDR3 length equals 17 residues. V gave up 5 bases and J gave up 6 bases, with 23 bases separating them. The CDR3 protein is CASSGRVGGGLSNEQFF. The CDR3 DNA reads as TGTGCCAGCAGCGGTCGGGTAGGCGGGGGCCTGTCCAATGAGCAGTTCTTC.

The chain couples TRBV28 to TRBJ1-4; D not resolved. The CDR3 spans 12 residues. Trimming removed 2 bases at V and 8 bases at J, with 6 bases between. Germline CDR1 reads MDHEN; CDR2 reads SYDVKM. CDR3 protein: CASSLRSEKLFF. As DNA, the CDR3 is TGTGCCAGCAGTTTAAGGAGCGAAAAACTGTTTTTT. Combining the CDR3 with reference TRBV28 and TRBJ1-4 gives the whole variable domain DVKVTQSSRYLVKRTGEKVFLECVQDMDHENMFWYRQDPGLGLRLIYFSYDVKMKEKGDIPEGYSVSREKKERFSLILESASTNQTSMYLCASSLRSEKLFFGSGTQLSVL.

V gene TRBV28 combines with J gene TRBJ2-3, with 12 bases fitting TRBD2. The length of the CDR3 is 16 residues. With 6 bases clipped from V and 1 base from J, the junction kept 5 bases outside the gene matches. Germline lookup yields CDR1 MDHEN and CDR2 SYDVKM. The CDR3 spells CASRPGLAGRTDTQYF. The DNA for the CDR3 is TGTGCCAGCAGGCCCGGACTAGCGGGGCGCACAGATACGCAGTATTTT.

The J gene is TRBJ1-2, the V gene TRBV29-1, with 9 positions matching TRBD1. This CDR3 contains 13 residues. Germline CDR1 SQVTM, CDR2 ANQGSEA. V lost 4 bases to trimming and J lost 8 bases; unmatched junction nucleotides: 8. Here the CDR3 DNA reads TGCAGCGTTGTAGGGACAGGGATCGACGGCTACACCTTC. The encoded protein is CSVVGTGIDGYTF.

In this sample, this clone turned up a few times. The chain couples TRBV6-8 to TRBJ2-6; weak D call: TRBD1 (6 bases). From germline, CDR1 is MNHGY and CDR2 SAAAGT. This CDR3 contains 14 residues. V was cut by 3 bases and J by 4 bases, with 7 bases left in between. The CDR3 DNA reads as TGTGCCAGCAGTTATGGACAGGGGGCCAACGTCCTGACTTTC. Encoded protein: CASSYGQGANVLTF.

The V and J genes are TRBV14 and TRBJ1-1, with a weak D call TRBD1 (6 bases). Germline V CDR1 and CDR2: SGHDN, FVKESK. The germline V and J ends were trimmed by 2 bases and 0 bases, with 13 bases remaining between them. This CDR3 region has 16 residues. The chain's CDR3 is CASSQIGGSLNTEAFF. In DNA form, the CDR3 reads TGTGCCAGCAGCCAAATTGGGGGCAGTCTGAACACTGAAGCTTTCTTT.

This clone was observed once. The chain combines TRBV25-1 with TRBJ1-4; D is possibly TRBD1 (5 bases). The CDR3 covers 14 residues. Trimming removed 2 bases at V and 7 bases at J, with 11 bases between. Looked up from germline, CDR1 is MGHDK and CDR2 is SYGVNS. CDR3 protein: CASSEPRGSEKLFF. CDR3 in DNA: TGTGCCAGCAGTGAACCGAGGGGTTCTGAAAAACTGTTTTTT.

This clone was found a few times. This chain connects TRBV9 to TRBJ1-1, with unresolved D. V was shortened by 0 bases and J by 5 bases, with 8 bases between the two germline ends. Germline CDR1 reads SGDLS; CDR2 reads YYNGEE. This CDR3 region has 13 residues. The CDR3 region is CASSVAPETEAFF. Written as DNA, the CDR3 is TGTGCCAGCAGCGTAGCTCCAGAAACTGAAGCTTTCTTT.

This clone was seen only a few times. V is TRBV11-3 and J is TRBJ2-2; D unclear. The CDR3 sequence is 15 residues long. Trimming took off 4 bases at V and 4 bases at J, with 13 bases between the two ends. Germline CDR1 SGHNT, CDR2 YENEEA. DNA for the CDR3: TGTGCCAGCAGCTCTACCTCGTCGAGCACCGGGGAGCTGTTTTTT. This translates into CASSSTSSSTGELFF. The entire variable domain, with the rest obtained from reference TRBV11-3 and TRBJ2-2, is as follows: EAGVVQSPRYKIIEKKQPVAFWCNPISGHNTLYWYLQNLGQGPELLIRYENEEAVDDSQLPKDRFSAERLKGVDSTLKIQPAELGDSAVYLCASSSTSSSTGELFFGEGSRLTVL.

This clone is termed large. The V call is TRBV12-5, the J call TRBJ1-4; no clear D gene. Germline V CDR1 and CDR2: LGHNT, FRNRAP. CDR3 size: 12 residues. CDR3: CASHRTNEKLFF. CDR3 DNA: TGTGCCAGCCACAGAACTAATGAAAAACTGTTTTTT. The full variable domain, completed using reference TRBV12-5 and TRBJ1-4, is DARVTQTPRHKVTEMGQEVTMRCQPILGHNTVFWYRQTMMQGLELLAYFRNRAPLDDSGMPKDRFSAEMPDATLATLKIQPSEPRDSAVYFCASHRTNEKLFFGSGTQLSVL.

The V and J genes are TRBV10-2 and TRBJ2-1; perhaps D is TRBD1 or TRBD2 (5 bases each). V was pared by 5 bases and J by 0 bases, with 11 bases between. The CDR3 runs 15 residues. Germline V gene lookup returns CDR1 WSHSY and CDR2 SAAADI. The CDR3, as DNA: TGCGCCAGCAGTCCCGGGACCCCCTCCTACAATGAGCAGTTCTTC. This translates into CASSPGTPSYNEQFF.

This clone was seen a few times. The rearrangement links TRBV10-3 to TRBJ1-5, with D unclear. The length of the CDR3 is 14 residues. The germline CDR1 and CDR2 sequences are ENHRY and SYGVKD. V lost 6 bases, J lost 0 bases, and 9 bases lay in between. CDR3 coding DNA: TGTGCCATCAGCGCAGGTAATAGCAATCAGCCCCAGCATTTT. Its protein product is CAISAGNSNQPQHF.

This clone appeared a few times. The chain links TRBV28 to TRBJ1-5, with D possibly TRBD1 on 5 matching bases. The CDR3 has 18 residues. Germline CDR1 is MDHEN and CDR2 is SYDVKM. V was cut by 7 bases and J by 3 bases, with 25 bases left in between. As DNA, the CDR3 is TGTGCCAGCACCTCTCTTCGGAGTACTCGGGGCTACAATCAGCCCCAGCATTTT. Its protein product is CASTSLRSTRGYNQPQHF.